This T cell receptor beta chain was obtained from a study of cytomegalovirus exposure and HLA in healthy donors. Study results and caveats: It was only CMV serostatus that was available as immune exposure information.

Comments on this clone: Its matching antigen is unknown.

PCR amplification relied on 60 Vbeta primers (plus 13 Jbeta primers). Only in-frame clones appear in the TCRdb table, and some are missing; sequencing was by immunoSEQ multiplex PCR. Of roughly 130,000 clones listed, more than 80% are singletons. Germline CDR1 reads SGHTA; CDR2 reads FQGNSA. V was cut by 7 bases and J by 5 bases, with 12 bases left in between. The CDR3 is 13 residues long. Sequencing used PBMCs. This sequence was found in a male donor in good health and CMV-seronegative. The chain joins TRBV7-2 to TRBJ2-1; TRBD1 might be the D (6 bases). This chain's CDR3 is CASIRGLHNEQFF. The CDR3 DNA follows: TGTGCCAGCATCAGGGGCCTCCACAATGAGCAGTTCTTC.